The entry that follows covers one T cell receptor (beta chain) sequence. Its target is unknown. This entry comes from a study of cytomegalovirus exposure and HLA in healthy donors. Study findings and constraints: For TCR beta chains, V- and J-gene trimming was later linked to a missense DCLRE1C variant.

From germline, CDR1 is SGHNT and CDR2 YENEEA. The CDR3 is made up of 13 amino acids. V dropped 5 bases and J dropped 3 bases, with 11 bases sitting between them. The PCR contained 60 Vbeta and 13 Jbeta primers. This table comes from immunoSEQ multiplex PCR, and its TCRdb copy is limited to in-frame clones, with some not included. This sample yields roughly 300,000 clones, of which more than 80% are seen a single time; less than 4.5% belongs to the top ten. The sample was PBMCs. The chain recombines TRBV11-3 with TRBJ2-7; D is possibly TRBD1 (5 bases). The sequence was obtained from a man aged 40-49 years in good health and CMV-seropositive. CDR3 in amino acids: CASSLDRIYEQYF. The DNA of the CDR3 is TGTGCCAGCAGCCTTGACAGAATCTACGAGCAGTACTTC. The full variable domain, its missing parts supplied by reference TRBV11-3 and TRBJ2-7, is EAGVVQSPRYKIIEKKQPVAFWCNPISGHNTLYWYLQNLGQGPELLIRYENEEAVDDSQLPKDRFSAERLKGVDSTLKIQPAELGDSAVYLCASSLDRIYEQYFGPGTRLTVT.